This note documents a single T cell receptor (beta chain) sequence. The record originates from a study of blood T cell repertoires in COVID-19. Study information: Collection of acute and convalescent COVID-19 samples took place in the United States, Italy and Spain.

Using immunoSEQ multiplex PCR, the repertoire was profiled, and TCRdb retains in-frame clones only, with some absent. The table records roughly 300,000 clones, roughly 90% of them present only once. Those who participated ranged in age from roughly 18 to 90 years and resided in about two dozen US areas. Clinical history as reported by participants underpinned cohort assignment. Cohort 3 donors were reported recovered after two negative PCRs, clearance, or symptom resolution. Per germline, CDR1 MNHEY and CDR2 SVGAGI. This CDR3 has 15 amino acids. V was shortened by 4 bases and J by 0 bases, with 12 bases between the two germline ends.

Sequenced sample: PBMCs or T cells enriched from blood (not recorded which). The clonotype originates from a young woman who had recovered from COVID-19. The genes are TRBV6-5 and TRBJ1-2, with D perhaps matching TRBD1 (5 bases). The CDR3, as DNA: TGTGCCAGCAGTTCCGGGGGGGACGCTAACTATGGCTACACCTTC. Its protein is CASSSGGDANYGYTF.